The T cell receptor beta chain under discussion was sequenced for a study of T-cell reconstitution after alpha-beta-depleted transplantation in children. CDR1 is MDHEN and CDR2 is SYDVKM in the germline V gene. This CDR3 has 15 amino acids. After removal of 1 base from V and 4 bases from J, the junction contained 7 bases not matched to a gene. A TCRbeta library incorporating unique molecular identifiers was prepared. TCRdb itself ran the PCR reads through MiXCR, one entry per CDR3 protein. The repertoire includes around 600,000 distinct CDR3 sequences, roughly a tenth of them detected once, and about 4.3% sits in the top ten. This clonotype was counted ten times or more.

Material: PBMCs from the stem cell graft donor, obtained from the stem cell graft. This chain links TRBV28 with TRBJ2-7; TRBD1 matches 7 bases. The clonotype was recovered from a human donor who donated a stem cell graft to a child with acute myeloid leukemia. CDR3: CASSLSGTVAYEQYF. In nucleotides, the CDR3 is TGTGCCAGCAGTTTATCGGGGACAGTCGCTTACGAGCAGTACTTC.